This T cell receptor beta chain stems from a study of blood T cells in healthy people across ages. Regarding the study as a whole: The recorded TCR beta diversity per million T cells decreased in a roughly linear manner with age. Donors of long life had a larger count of naive CD4+ cells and greater diversity than aged donors.

Only a few counts were recorded for this clonotype. Antigen: not known. The germline V and J ends were trimmed by 5 bases and 4 bases, with 14 bases remaining between them. Germline CDR1 SGHAT, CDR2 FQNNGV. The CDR3 runs to 14 residues. Through a sample-barcoded 5' primer and a J-beta primer mix, a second PCR was run for roughly 6 to 12 cycles. The authors tagged each cDNA molecule using a template-switch adaptor with 12 random nucleotides. TCRdb fed the 5' RACE reads into MiXCR, producing one record per CDR3 protein. Here the sample spans approximately 730,000 distinct CDR3 sequences, more than 40% being singletons.

Sequenced: blood. The TCR was taken from a woman aged 60-70 years in good health. This chain links TRBV11-2 with TRBJ2-5; either TRBD1 or TRBD2 may fit D (5 bases each). Here the CDR3 reads CASSPGSGGETQYF. In DNA form, the CDR3 reads TGTGCCAGCAGCCCCGGGTCTGGGGGAGAGACCCAGTACTTC.